These 3 T cell receptor beta chains were all obtained from the same sample, sequenced in a study of siplizumab effects on memory and regulatory T cells. The data were produced by immunoSEQ multiplex PCR, yet TCRdb's version contains in-frame clones alone and is incomplete. The sample yields about 100,000 clones, around 93% seen once. Sequences were obtained from non-Treg CD4+ T cells sorted from blood. Every receptor here comes from a human donor in good health.

The V and J genes are TRBV4-1 and TRBJ1-1, with D possibly matching TRBD1 (5 bases). This CDR3 comprises 14 residues. With 5 bases removed from V and 0 bases from J, the gap between germline ends came to 10 bases. Germline V gene sequence: CDR1 MGHRA, CDR2 YSYEKL. CDR3 DNA sequence: TGCGCCAGCAGCTCGCCGACAGTGAACACTGAAGCTTTCTTT. Protein: CASSSPTVNTEAFF.

The chain is built from TRBV6-5 and TRBJ2-5; no firm D call. The V end was cut by 5 bases, the J end by 0 bases, with 7 bases between. Germline V CDR1 and CDR2: MNHEY, SVGAGI. CDR3 length: 13 amino acids. CDR3 amino acids: CASSRVHQETQYF. The DNA of the CDR3 is TGTGCCAGCAGTCGGGTCCACCAAGAGACCCAGTACTTC.

The rearrangement links TRBV19 to TRBJ2-5, with D perhaps TRBD1 (6 bases). Trimming took off 5 bases at V and 5 bases at J, with 15 bases between the two ends. CDR3 length: 14 amino acids. Germline lookup yields CDR1 LNHDA and CDR2 SQIVND (reference sequence). The CDR3 loop reads CASSRGGIEETQYF. In nucleotides, the CDR3 is TGTGCCAGTAGTCGTGGGGGCATTGAGGAGACCCAGTACTTC.